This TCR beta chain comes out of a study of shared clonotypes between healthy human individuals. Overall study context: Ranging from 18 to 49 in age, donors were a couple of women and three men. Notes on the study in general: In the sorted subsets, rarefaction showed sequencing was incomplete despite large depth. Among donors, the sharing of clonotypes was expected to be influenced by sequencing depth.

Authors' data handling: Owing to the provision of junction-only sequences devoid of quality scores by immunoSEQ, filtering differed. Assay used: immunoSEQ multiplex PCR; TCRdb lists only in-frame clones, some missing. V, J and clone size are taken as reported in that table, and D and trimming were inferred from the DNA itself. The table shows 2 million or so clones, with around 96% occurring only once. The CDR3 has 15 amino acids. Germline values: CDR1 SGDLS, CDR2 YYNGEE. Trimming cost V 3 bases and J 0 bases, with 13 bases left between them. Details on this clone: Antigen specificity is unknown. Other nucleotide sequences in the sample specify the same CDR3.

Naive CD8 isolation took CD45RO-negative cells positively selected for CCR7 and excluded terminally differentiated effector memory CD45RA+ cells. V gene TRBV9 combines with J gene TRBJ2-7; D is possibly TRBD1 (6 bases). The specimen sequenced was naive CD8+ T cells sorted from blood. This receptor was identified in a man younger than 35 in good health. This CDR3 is CASSAPGQGSYEQYF. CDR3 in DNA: TGTGCCAGCAGCGCCCCGGGACAAGGCTCCTACGAGCAGTACTTC.